The rows below give T cell receptor beta chains drawn from one sample of a study of control samples from healthy donors and cancer patients. Clones were sequenced by immunoSEQ multiplex PCR, and TCRdb holds only the in-frame ones, with some missing. This sample yields 170,000 or so clones, of which 90% are seen a single time; 1.4% belongs to the top ten. Material for sequencing was blood. The source is a woman aged 45-65 years in good health. The CDR3 runs from the conserved cysteine through the conserved F or W. Fields, in order: J gene, V gene, CDR3 protein.

TRBJ2-5,TRBV15,CATSRDEGPPKTQYF
TRBJ2-5,TRBV6-2/TRBV6-3,CASSYGALAGTQETQYF
TRBJ2-1,TRBV6-5,CASTLQGPAYNEQFF
TRBJ2-2,TRBV7-9,CASSLEVWARTGELFF
TRBJ2-7,TRBV5-8,CASSPTGTSGGALEQYF
TRBJ1-4,TRBV5-8,CASSTRGDATNEKLFF
TRBJ1-3,TRBV7-2,CASSLTGGSGNTIYF
TRBJ2-7,TRBV18,CASSPNGGGYEQYF
TRBJ2-7,TRBV29-1,CSVERLFVGYSYEQYF
TRBJ1-1,TRBV4-1,CASSQVLQRKNTEAFF
TRBJ1-1,TRBV28,CASSNGVETEAFF
TRBJ2-1,TRBV5-1,CASSLDGPYNEQFF
TRBJ1-4,TRBV5-1,CASSRGFNEKLFF
TRBJ2-4,TRBV27,CASSLPRTDLWGKNIQYF
TRBJ2-7,TRBV6-6,CASSYRQGGHEQYF
TRBJ2-2,TRBV4-1,CASSRLQGAGVTGELFF
TRBJ2-7,TRBV6-6,CASSYSTSGTYEQYF
TRBJ1-3,TRBV5-6,CASSLGQGIYSGNTIYF
TRBJ1-2,TRBV5-4,CASSLRSVYGYTF
TRBJ1-1,TRBV29-1,CSVLRDRHEAFF
TRBJ1-1,TRBV19,CASRRFMNTEAFF
TRBJ1-5,TRBV5-6,CASSLKGSSNQPQHF
TRBJ2-7,TRBV5-5,CASSLAGTGPYEQYF
TRBJ2-5,TRBV27,CASAWDSQETQYF
TRBJ1-2,TRBV5-1,CASSPVDRVYGYTF
TRBJ1-2,TRBV9,CASSSRQGWGYTF
TRBJ1-1,TRBV25-1,CASSSIGGRTEAFF
TRBJ1-1,TRBV7-9,CASSLGAAVLLNTEAFF
TRBJ1-1,TRBV28,CASSGQAGSSTEAFF
TRBJ2-7,TRBV28,CASSSPLQEVSYEQYF
TRBJ2-1,TRBV6-2/TRBV6-3,CASSSSGGGDYSYNEQFF
TRBJ1-5,TRBV9,CASSVEAGPNQPQHF
TRBJ2-3,TRBV30,CAWTTQGTGLSGGTQYF
TRBJ1-6,TRBV2,CASSAEEGNSPLHF
TRBJ2-3,TRBV10-1,CAIELGQARPGIPTDTQYF
TRBJ2-1,TRBV7-8,CASSLAGGGRSYNEQFF
TRBJ2-7,TRBV7-2,CASSYEPGVREQYF
TRBJ1-2,TRBV10-2,CASSEVRVRDGYTF
TRBJ1-2,TRBV5-4,CASSHRDRVDGYTF
TRBJ2-7,TRBV2,CASRGVSSYEQYF
TRBJ2-2,TRBV4-2,CASSQGSQAYVGELFF
TRBJ2-7,TRBV6-6,CASSSIGQVAYEQYF
TRBJ1-6,TRBV28,CASSFKGARNNSPLHF
TRBJ1-1,TRBV19,CASSRVQGVAEAFF
TRBJ2-2,TRBV14,CATSQQQTGELFF
TRBJ1-5,TRBV5-1,CASSFNRDQPQHF
TRBJ1-4,TRBV5-1,CASSSNQGEKLFF
TRBJ1-2,TRBV29-1,CSVAASGYTF
TRBJ1-2,TRBV5-1,CASSLASVLEGYTF
TRBJ1-6,TRBV28,CASSSGQGKSPLHF
TRBJ1-6,TRBV5-4,CASSSGKAYSPLHF
TRBJ2-1,TRBV10-3,CAISATSGRGGEQFF
TRBJ1-6,TRBV30,CAWGGADNNSPLHF
TRBJ1-4,TRBV5-1,CASSLGAGEGEKLFF
TRBJ1-2,TRBV19,CATGTGYYGYTF